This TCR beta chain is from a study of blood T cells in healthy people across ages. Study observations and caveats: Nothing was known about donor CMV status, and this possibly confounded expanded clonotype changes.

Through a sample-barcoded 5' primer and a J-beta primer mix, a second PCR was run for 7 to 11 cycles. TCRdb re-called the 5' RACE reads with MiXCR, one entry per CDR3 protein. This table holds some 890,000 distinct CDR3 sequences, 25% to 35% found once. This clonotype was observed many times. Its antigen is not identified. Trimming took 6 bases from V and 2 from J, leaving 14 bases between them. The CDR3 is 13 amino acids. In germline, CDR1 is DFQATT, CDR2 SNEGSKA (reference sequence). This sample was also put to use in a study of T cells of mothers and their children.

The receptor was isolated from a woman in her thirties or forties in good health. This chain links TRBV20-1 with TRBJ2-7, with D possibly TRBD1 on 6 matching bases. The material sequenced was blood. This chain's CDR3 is CSAPRAGAYEQYF. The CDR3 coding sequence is TGCAGTGCCCCGAGGGCAGGGGCCTACGAGCAGTACTTC.